This TCR beta chain was identified during a study of Ad26.COV2.S vaccination and SARS-CoV-2 variants. About the research overall: Ad26.COV2.S shots went into the muscle once or twice, 56 days apart. The study, taken as a whole, reports: Following vaccination, spike-specific CD8+ and CD4+ T cell responses reportedly exhibited substantial breadth. Ad26.COV2.S recipients had broader spike-specific TCRs (P = 0.0014).

About this clone itself: What it binds is not known.

Germline-derived CDR1 and CDR2 are SGHTA and FQGNSA. The CDR3 is 15 amino acids. The V and J ends lost 4 bases and 1 base respectively, with 10 bases between them. Described treatment: approximately 18 received Ad26.COV2.S at low or high dose, single or two shots; about 5 received placebo; per-sample allocation not given. The samples were gathered on day 63 after the first injection of vaccine or placebo. An Ad26 vector expressing Wuhan-strain SARS-CoV-2 spike constituted the vaccine. Produced via immunoSEQ multiplex PCR; TCRdb's table is partial and in-frame only. The sample lists around 340,000 clones; approximately 86% were seen once.

Source: peripheral blood, taken in a trial of Ad26.COV2.S vaccine versus placebo. The chain recombines TRBV7-2 with TRBJ2-2, with D maybe TRBD1 (5 bases). The sequence came from a person between 18 and 60 years old who received the Ad26.COV2.S COVID-19 vaccine or a placebo. CDR3 residues: CASSSRQGNTGELFF. CDR3 coding DNA: TGTGCCAGCAGCTCCCGTCAGGGGAACACCGGGGAGCTGTTTTTT.